What follows are 32 T cell receptor beta chains derived from one specimen sequenced in a study of blood T cell repertoires in COVID-19. Assay: immunoSEQ multiplex PCR; the TCRdb copy retains only in-frame clones and omits some. The profile shows 75,000 to 90,000 clones, roughly 91% of them singletons. The sequenced sample consisted of peripheral blood. These receptors were taken from a woman in her forties or fifties in a cohort sampled during active COVID-19.

The chain couples TRBV19 to TRBJ2-7; D is perhaps TRBD1 (6 bases). The V and J ends lost 3 bases and 6 bases respectively, with 18 bases between them. The length of the CDR3 is 15 residues. Germline-derived CDR1 and CDR2 are LNHDA and SQIVND (reference sequence). The chain's CDR3 is CASSISTGKGREQYF. CDR3 sequence (DNA): TGTGCCAGTAGTATTTCGACAGGAAAAGGACGCGAGCAGTACTTC.

V gene TRBV19 combines with J gene TRBJ1-4; the D gene is possibly TRBD1 (5 bases). Trimming left V 3 bases short and J 4 bases short, with 12 bases between. Germline CDR1 LNHDA, CDR2 SQIVND (reference sequence). The CDR3 sequence is 15 residues long. CDR3 protein: CASSISGGDNEKLFF. The CDR3 DNA is TGTGCCAGTAGTATCTCGGGAGGGGATAATGAAAAACTGTTTTTT.

The chain joins TRBV5-1 to TRBJ1-2; D possibly corresponds to TRBD1 (6 bases). V lost 4 bases to trimming and J lost 6 bases, with 10 bases between them. This CDR3 is 12 amino acids long. Looked up from germline, CDR1 is SGHRS and CDR2 is YFSETQ. CDR3 loop: CASSPPGDGYTF. The CDR3 DNA reads TGCGCCAGCAGCCCCCCAGGGGATGGCTACACCTTC.

The genes are TRBV5-1 and TRBJ2-2, with D possibly being TRBD2 (6 bases). Trimming took 2 bases from V and 2 from J, leaving 10 bases between them. The CDR3 is 15 residues long. The germline V gene encodes CDR1 SGHRS and CDR2 YFSETQ. This CDR3 is CASSFLADNTGELFF. The CDR3 DNA sequence: TGCGCCAGCAGCTTTTTAGCGGACAACACCGGGGAGCTGTTTTTT. The whole variable domain, remainder taken from reference TRBV5-1 and TRBJ2-2, is KAGVTQTPRYLIKTRGQQVTLSCSPISGHRSVSWYQQTPGQGLQFLFEYFSETQRNKGNFPGRFSGRQFSNSRSEMNVSTLELGDSALYLCASSFLADNTGELFFGEGSRLTVL.

This chain uses TRBV20-1 with TRBJ1-5, with no clear D. The length of the CDR3 is 13 residues. Trimming pared 3 bases from V and 0 bases from J, leaving 6 bases between. Germline CDR1 is DFQATT and CDR2 is SNEGSKA (reference sequence). As DNA, the CDR3 is TGCAGTGCTAGTGGCAGTAGCAATCAGCCCCAGCATTTT. Translated: CSASGSSNQPQHF.

V and J are TRBV7-8 and TRBJ1-2; 7 positions match TRBD1. V was pared by 4 bases and J by 7 bases, with 6 bases of the junction left unmatched. CDR1 and CDR2 (germline): SGHVS, FQNEAQ. The CDR3 covers 13 residues. Written as DNA, the CDR3 is TGTGCCAGCAGCTCGACAGGGCTACGTGGCTACACCTTC. As protein: CASSSTGLRGYTF.

The rearrangement uses TRBV5-4 and TRBJ2-3; 9 bases line up with TRBD2. The CDR3 spans 17 residues. The germline gives CDR1 SGHNT, CDR2 YYREEE (reference sequence). J was trimmed by 0 bases and V by 6 bases; bases with no gene match: 11. CDR3 in amino acids: CASTPRLAGASTDTQYF. In DNA, the CDR3 is TGTGCCAGCACCCCCCGATTAGCGGGGGCTAGCACAGATACGCAGTATTTT.

V and J are TRBV9 and TRBJ2-1; D may be TRBD2 (6 bases). The V gene's germline CDR1 is SGDLS and CDR2 YYNGEE. V gave up 3 bases and J gave up 8 bases, with 21 bases separating them. This CDR3 contains 16 residues. CDR3 protein: CASSATTGDGMDEQFF. The CDR3, as DNA: TGTGCCAGCAGCGCGACGACGGGAGACGGGATGGATGAGCAGTTCTTC.

This clone was found once. V and J are TRBV28 and TRBJ2-1; 8 positions agree with TRBD1. The CDR3 is 13 residues long. Germline V CDR1 and CDR2: MDHEN, SYDVKM. With V trimmed by 11 bases and J by 8 bases, 11 bases remained unmatched. CDR3 sequence (DNA): TGTGCCGGGCGGAAACAGGGGGTGGATGAGCAGTTCTTC. Its protein is CAGRKQGVDEQFF. Full variable domain (remainder filled in from reference TRBV28 and TRBJ2-1): DVKVTQSSRYLVKRTGEKVFLECVQDMDHENMFWYRQDPGLGLRLIYFSYDVKMKEKGDIPEGYSVSREKKERFSLILESASTNQTSMYLCAGRKQGVDEQFFGPGTRLTVL.

The chain couples TRBV5-1 to TRBJ1-4; tentative D call: TRBD1 (6 bases). V gave up 3 bases and J gave up 8 bases, with 26 bases separating them. There are 18 residues in the CDR3. From germline, CDR1 is SGHRS and CDR2 YFSETQ. The CDR3 bases are TGCGCCAGCAGCTCGAAATCCCCCGGACAGCCCCAAAAGGAAAAACTGTTTTTT. It yields the protein CASSSKSPGQPQKEKLFF.

The rearrangement uses TRBV3-1 (or the pseudogene TRBV3-2) and TRBJ2-3; D ambiguous. The CDR3 is 14 residues long. Germline assignment: CDR1 LGHDT and CDR2 YNNKEL (reference sequence). V gave up 0 bases and J gave up 0 bases, with 4 bases separating them. In DNA, the CDR3 is TGTGCCAGCAGCCAAGACTATAGCACAGATACGCAGTATTTT. This encodes CASSQDYSTDTQYF.

This clone was observed once. The rearrangement links TRBV28 to TRBJ1-5; 10 bases align to TRBD1. In germline, CDR1 is MDHEN, CDR2 SYDVKM. With 6 bases clipped from V and 0 bases from J, the junction kept 20 bases outside the gene matches. This CDR3 region has 21 residues. CDR3 in amino acids: CASSPLMRGQGIKYSNQPQHF. The CDR3 region has the DNA TGTGCCAGCAGCCCACTAATGCGGGGACAGGGGATAAAGTATAGCAATCAGCCCCAGCATTTT.

Only one count was recorded for this clone. V and J are TRBV28 and TRBJ2-7, with TRBD2 identical over 8 bases. Germline lookup yields CDR1 MDHEN and CDR2 SYDVKM. This CDR3 region has 14 residues. V lost 6 bases, J lost 0 bases, and 4 bases stayed unmatched. This CDR3 is CASSGRGGSYEQYF. The CDR3 DNA reads TGTGCCAGCAGCGGGAGGGGGGGCTCCTACGAGCAGTACTTC. Looking up the rest from reference TRBV28 and TRBJ2-7 gives the full variable domain: DVKVTQSSRYLVKRTGEKVFLECVQDMDHENMFWYRQDPGLGLRLIYFSYDVKMKEKGDIPEGYSVSREKKERFSLILESASTNQTSMYLCASSGRGGSYEQYFGPGTRLTVT.

The chain recombines TRBV29-1 with TRBJ1-1; D gene unclear. V lost 7 bases to trimming and J lost 1 base, with 7 bases between them. The length of the CDR3 is 11 residues. The germline CDR1 and CDR2 sequences are SQVTM and ANQGSEA. In DNA form, the CDR3 reads TGCAGCGGTCATAGGAACACTGAAGCTTTCTTT. It is translated as CSGHRNTEAFF.

The J gene is TRBJ2-7, the V gene TRBV10-1; D remains unclear. Germline CDR1 is WNHNN and CDR2 is SYGVQD (reference sequence). Trimming shortened V by 0 bases and J by 6 bases, and 18 bases separated the two germline ends. The CDR3 has 16 residues. The CDR3 reads CASSESSLRQPSEQYF. The CDR3, as DNA: TGCGCCAGCAGTGAGTCGAGCTTGCGGCAGCCTTCCGAGCAGTACTTC.

This clone was observed a single time. The rearrangement uses TRBV3-1 (or the pseudogene TRBV3-2) and TRBJ1-6, with D uncertain. V lost 0 bases to trimming and J lost 4 bases, with 19 bases between them. This CDR3 spans 19 amino acids. Germline assignment: CDR1 LGHDT and CDR2 YNNKEL (reference sequence). This CDR3 reads CASSQDRQDLNPYNSPLHF. For the CDR3, the DNA is TGTGCCAGCAGCCAAGACAGGCAGGATCTGAATCCTTATAATTCACCCCTCCACTTT.

The chain recombines TRBV7-2 with TRBJ2-5; 12 bases are shared with TRBD2. J lost 2 bases, V lost 4 bases, and 5 bases had no gene match. Germline-derived CDR1 and CDR2 are SGHTA and FQGNSA. This CDR3 region has 16 residues. The chain's CDR3 is CASSSMGLAGQETQYF. The CDR3 bases are TGTGCCAGCAGCTCAATGGGACTAGCGGGTCAAGAGACCCAGTACTTC.

This sequence joins TRBV2 and TRBJ2-1; 12 bases fit TRBD2. Trimming removed 10 bases from V and 1 base from J; junction bases left unmatched: 14. The CDR3 spans 18 residues. The germline CDR1 and CDR2 sequences are SNHLY and FYNNEI. The CDR3 region has the DNA TGTGCCATCCCGGCGGATCTAGCGGGGGGGGCTTCCTACAATGAGCAGTTCTTC. Protein sequence: CAIPADLAGGASYNEQFF.

The chain joins TRBV21-1 to TRBJ2-3; the table calls TRBD1, which could not be checked here. TRBV21-1 counts as a pseudogene. The CDR3 is 15 residues long. The CDR3 protein is CASSTARWGTDTQYF. DNA for the CDR3: TGTGCCAGCAGCACGGCCAGGTGGGGCACAGATACGCAGTATTTT.

V and J are TRBV9 and TRBJ2-1, with TRBD1 identical over 8 bases. This CDR3 contains 13 residues. The ends lost 1 base at V and 8 bases at J; junction bases unmatched: 2. Per germline, CDR1 SGDLS and CDR2 YYNGEE. This CDR3 is CASSVQGAHEQFF. DNA for the CDR3: TGTGCCAGCAGCGTACAGGGGGCCCATGAGCAGTTCTTC.

The chain recombines TRBV7-9 with TRBJ2-5; 7 bases fit TRBD2. The CDR3 length is 16 residues. With V trimmed by 1 base and J by 13 bases, 18 bases remained unmatched. CDR1 is SEHNR, CDR2 FQNEAQ, per germline (reference sequence). The CDR3 reads CASSLVSWDYNSSRYF. For the CDR3, the DNA is TGTGCCAGCAGCTTAGTTAGTTGGGACTACAATTCAAGTAGGTACTTC.

This clone was seen once. V is TRBV11-3 and J is TRBJ2-1; D might be TRBD1 (6 bases). The CDR3 totals 13 residues. CDR1 and CDR2 from the germline V gene are SGHNT and YENEEA. The V end lost 5 bases, the J end lost 4 bases, and 9 bases lay between the germline ends. The CDR3 loop reads CASSTGQYNEQFF. CDR3 nucleotides: TGTGCCAGCAGCACTGGACAGTACAATGAGCAGTTCTTC.

The chain joins TRBV10-3 to TRBJ2-7; D is possibly TRBD2 (5 bases). CDR1 is ENHRY and CDR2 is SYGVKD in the germline V gene. CDR3 length: 20 amino acids. V was pared by 2 bases and J by 2 bases, with 28 bases between. The CDR3 DNA follows: TGTGCCATCAGTGAGGGAACCCACTCGGTTCCGGGGAGTGGGACCTACGAGCAGTACTTC. Protein product: CAISEGTHSVPGSGTYEQYF.

The chain uses TRBV29-1 and TRBJ2-1; D is possibly TRBD2 (5 bases). The CDR3 spans 13 residues. Trimming stripped 7 bases from V and 2 bases from J, with 12 bases between. Per the germline V gene, CDR1 is SQVTM and CDR2 is ANQGSEA. Here the CDR3 DNA reads TGCAGCGCCTTTACCGGGGCCTACAATGAGCAGTTCTTC. Its protein product is CSAFTGAYNEQFF.

CDR3 DNA: TGTGCCAGCAGCTTAATCCAGGGTACTGAAGCTTTCTTT. Translated: CASSLIQGTEAFF. The V call is TRBV7-3, the J call TRBJ1-1; weak D call: TRBD1 (5 bases). CDR3 length: 13 residues. The V end was cut by 1 base, the J end by 5 bases, with 8 bases between. CDR1 is SGHTA and CDR2 is FQGTGA in the germline V gene.

V and J are TRBV14 and TRBJ1-1; D remains ambiguous. The CDR3 consists of 16 residues. Germline V lookup: CDR1 SGHDN, CDR2 FVKESK. The germline V and J ends were trimmed by 0 bases and 5 bases, with 16 bases remaining between them. The CDR3 reads CASSQEGSLRRTEAFF. The CDR3 DNA sequence: TGTGCCAGCAGCCAAGAAGGGTCTCTCCGGAGGACTGAAGCTTTCTTT.

The chain has TRBV18 and TRBJ2-2; 12 positions agree with TRBD2. The germline CDR1 and CDR2 sequences are KGHSH and LQKENI. There are 18 residues in the CDR3. Unmatched junction bases numbered 9, after V lost 3 bases and J lost 4 bases. The CDR3 DNA reads as TGTGCCAGCTCACCTTGGCTAGCGGGAGGGCCCAGCACCGGGGAGCTGTTTTTT. Its protein is CASSPWLAGGPSTGELFF.

The chain employs TRBV19 and TRBJ2-2; 8 bases agree with TRBD1. Germline V lookup: CDR1 LNHDA, CDR2 SQIVND (reference sequence). The CDR3 spans 15 residues. V was pared by 6 bases and J by 3 bases, with 6 bases of the junction left unmatched. CDR3 sequence reads: CASSIQGGDTGELFF. The CDR3 coding sequence is TGTGCCAGTAGCATACAGGGGGGAGACACCGGGGAGCTGTTTTTT.

This sequence joins TRBV6-5 and TRBJ2-1; TRBD2 agrees at 13 bases. The CDR3 loop spans 14 amino acids. With 6 bases clipped from V and 7 bases from J, the junction kept 3 bases outside the gene matches. From germline, CDR1 is MNHEY and CDR2 SVGAGI. CDR3 DNA: TGTGCCAGCAGCAGGGGACTAGCGGGGAATGAGCAGTTCTTC. Translation: CASSRGLAGNEQFF.

The V and J genes are TRBV3-1 (or the pseudogene TRBV3-2) and TRBJ2-5; a weak D match, TRBD2 (5 bases). CDR1 LGHDT and CDR2 YNNKEL come from the germline V gene (reference sequence). There are 14 residues in the CDR3. V was trimmed by 4 bases and J by 1 base, leaving 10 bases between them. The CDR3 is CASSRRGSQETQYF. The CDR3 nucleotides are TGTGCCAGCAGCCGCAGAGGGAGCCAAGAGACCCAGTACTTC.

The V gene is TRBV5-4, the J gene TRBJ2-3; 11 nucleotides line up with TRBD2. This CDR3 has 16 amino acids. The germline V gene has CDR1 SGHNT and CDR2 YYREEE (reference sequence). Losses at the gene ends were 0 bases for V and 4 bases for J; bases not matched to a gene: 4. CDR3 region: CASSLVAGGPSDTQYF. The CDR3 DNA follows: TGTGCCAGCAGCTTGGTAGCGGGAGGGCCGTCAGATACGCAGTATTTT. Full variable domain (missing parts from reference TRBV5-4 and TRBJ2-3): ETGVTQSPTHLIKTRGQQVTLRCSSQSGHNTVSWYQQALGQGPQFIFQYYREEENGRGNFPPRFSGLQFPNYSSELNVNALELDDSALYLCASSLVAGGPSDTQYFGPGTRLTVL.

This clone has just one count. The chain combines TRBV29-1 with TRBJ2-7, with a tentative D call TRBD1 (7 bases). V was clipped by 4 bases and J by 7 bases, with 17 bases between them. In germline, CDR1 is SQVTM, CDR2 ANQGSEA. The CDR3 covers 13 residues. CDR3 protein: CSVVSTGTREQYF. In nucleotides, the CDR3 is TGCAGCGTTGTCTCGACAGGGACTCGAGAGCAGTACTTC.